The TCR beta chain under discussion was sequenced for a study of blood T cells in healthy people across ages. Regarding the study as a whole: There were more naive CD4+ cells and higher diversity in long-lived donors than in aged donors.

A second PCR, run for roughly 7 to 12 cycles, used a sample-barcoded 5' primer plus a J-beta primer mix. In TCRdb, the 5' RACE reads were re-called with MiXCR into one record per CDR3 protein. Among more than 1.4 million distinct CDR3 sequences listed, 40% to 50% were seen once. Per-sample PBMC isolation yielded at least 6.5 million cells. A remark on this clonotype: Its target is not known.

With 4 bases removed from V and 4 bases from J, the gap between germline ends came to 8 bases. This CDR3 region has 14 residues. The rearrangement joins TRBV12-3 or TRBV12-4 to TRBJ2-6, with D possibly TRBD1 on 6 matching bases. Sequencing was performed on blood. The source is a woman aged 18-29 years in good health. The CDR3 loop reads CASSWGTGANVLTF. DNA of the CDR3: TGTGCCAGCAGTTGGGGGACAGGGGCCAACGTCCTGACTTTC.